Presented here are 26 T cell receptor beta chains from one specimen sequenced in a study of blood T cell repertoires in COVID-19 (TCRdb year 2020). The library was made by the immunoSEQ multiplex PCR assay. This is the immuneACCESS table as TCRdb keeps it, with only in-frame sequences that have V and J called. A part of the clones is gone; compared with another copy, unresolved V genes explain less than half, and the rest is unexplained. In all, the sample holds fewer than 300,000 clones, and more than 70% of those were seen once. Less than 4% of the sample rests with the top ten. The sequenced sample was peripheral blood. These receptors originate from a woman aged 18-29 years with acute or convalescent COVID-19.

The genes are TRBV28 and TRBJ2-4; D gene uncertain. Trimming removed 5 bases from V and 0 bases from J, with 11 bases in between. This CDR3 has 15 residues. The germline gives CDR1 MDHEN, CDR2 SYDVKM. The CDR3 is CASSLKYLAKNIQYF. The CDR3 DNA reads as TGTGCCAGCAGTCTAAAATACCTAGCCAAAAACATTCAGTACTTC. Together with reference TRBV28 and TRBJ2-4, the CDR3 gives the full variable domain: DVKVTQSSRYLVKRTGEKVFLECVQDMDHENMFWYRQDPGLGLRLIYFSYDVKMKEKGDIPEGYSVSREKKERFSLILESASTNQTSMYLCASSLKYLAKNIQYFGAGTRLSVL.

This clone was found once. J is TRBJ1-4 and V is TRBV4-3; D gene unclear. The V gene's germline CDR1 is LGHNA and CDR2 YSLEER. V gave up 4 bases and J gave up 0 bases, with 9 bases separating them. This CDR3 is built from 15 residues. CDR3 coding DNA: TGCGCCAGCAGCCGGACTGTAACAACTAATGAAAAACTGTTTTTT. Protein product: CASSRTVTTNEKLFF.

This clone has a single count. The chain combines TRBV28 with TRBJ2-5; 10 nucleotides agree with TRBD2. V shed 7 bases, J shed 4 bases, and the junction held 15 bases outside the gene matches. The CDR3 sequence is 17 residues long. Looked up from germline, CDR1 is MDHEN and CDR2 is SYDVKM. The chain's CDR3 is CASTLAGGWAGAETQYF. The CDR3 DNA sequence: TGTGCCAGCACATTAGCGGGAGGCTGGGCGGGGGCAGAGACCCAGTACTTC.

This chain uses TRBV28 with TRBJ2-5; no definite D call. The germline V gene encodes CDR1 MDHEN and CDR2 SYDVKM. Between the trimmed V and J ends, which lost 7 bases and 8 bases, there was a span of 11 bases. CDR3 length: 11 amino acids. CDR3 nucleotides: TGTGCCAGCAAACGTTTGAGAACCCAGTACTTC. Residues: CASKRLRTQYF.

The sample holds a few counts of this clone. The chain recombines TRBV19 with TRBJ1-5, with unresolved D. Germline V gene lookup returns CDR1 LNHDA and CDR2 SQIVND (reference sequence). The V gene lost 5 bases and the J gene lost 6 bases, with 11 bases spanning the gap. The CDR3 covers 13 residues. CDR3 sequence (DNA): TGTGCCAGTAGTCCTGATAGACTTCAGCCCCAGCATTTT. It encodes CASSPDRLQPQHF.

This clone has a single count. This chain connects TRBV28 to TRBJ1-5; D unclear. V lost 9 bases, J lost 2 bases, and 8 bases lay in between. The germline V gene encodes CDR1 MDHEN and CDR2 SYDVKM. There are 12 residues in the CDR3. CDR3 amino acids: CASYSRNQPQHF. The CDR3 nucleotides are TGTGCCAGTTACAGTCGCAATCAGCCCCAGCATTTT.

CDR3 sequence reads: CASSKGTKNTEAFF. The CDR3 DNA sequence: TGTGCCAGCAGCAAGGGGACAAAGAACACTGAAGCTTTCTTT. The genes are TRBV7-9 and TRBJ1-1; weak D call: TRBD1 (6 bases). CDR1 and CDR2 (germline): SEHNR, FQNEAQ (reference sequence). This CDR3 has 14 amino acids. Trimming removed 5 bases at V and 1 base at J, with 11 bases between.

The genes are TRBV30 and TRBJ1-4; D is perhaps TRBD1 (6 bases). This CDR3 is 15 amino acids long. Trimming removed 2 bases at V and 2 bases at J, with 12 bases between. Germline V gene sequence: CDR1 GTSNPN, CDR2 SVGIG (reference sequence). CDR3 region: CAWSWDTTTNEKLFF. DNA of the CDR3: TGTGCCTGGAGTTGGGACACCACGACTAATGAAAAACTGTTTTTT. Complete variable domain (other parts from reference TRBV30 and TRBJ1-4): SQTIHQWPATLVQPVGSPLSLECTVEGTSNPNLYWYRQAAGRGLQLLFYSVGIGQISSEVPQNLSASRPQDRQFILSSKKLLLSDSGFYLCAWSWDTTTNEKLFFGSGTQLSVL.

This clone was seen a few times. The V and J genes are TRBV5-4 and TRBJ2-1; the match to TRBD2 covers 9 bases. CDR3 length equals 15 residues. The germline CDR1 and CDR2 sequences are SGHNT and YYREEE (reference sequence). Germline trimming cut 2 bases from V and 5 bases from J; bases unmatched to any gene: 5. The chain's CDR3 is CASSFSGRRDNEQFF. CDR3 nucleotides: TGTGCCAGCAGCTTTAGCGGGAGAAGGGACAATGAGCAGTTCTTC.

The gene calls are TRBV28 and TRBJ1-6, with D possibly matching TRBD1 (5 bases). Trimming shortened V by 5 bases and J by 0 bases, and 8 bases separated the two germline ends. CDR3 length equals 15 residues. Germline CDR1 and CDR2: MDHEN and SYDVKM. DNA for the CDR3: TGTGCCAGCAGTCTGGGGGGCTCCTATAATTCACCCCTCCACTTT. Its protein is CASSLGGSYNSPLHF.

This clone was recorded only once. The chain has TRBV3-1 (or the pseudogene TRBV3-2) and TRBJ2-7; D not certain. The CDR3 has 15 amino acids. V was clipped by 0 bases and J by 4 bases, with 13 bases between them. Germline-derived CDR1 and CDR2 are LGHDT and YNNKEL (reference sequence). The CDR3 here is CASSQDPGRNYEQYF. The CDR3, as DNA: TGTGCCAGCAGCCAAGATCCTGGCAGGAATTACGAGCAGTACTTC.

The CDR3 loop is CASSPTGTRNNEKLFF. The CDR3 DNA reads as TGTGCCAGCTCACCAACGGGGACAAGAAATAATGAAAAACTGTTTTTT. The rearrangement uses TRBV18 and TRBJ1-4, with D tentatively TRBD1 (6 bases). The germline V gene encodes CDR1 KGHSH and CDR2 LQKENI. The CDR3 covers 16 residues. V was pared by 2 bases and J by 4 bases, with 14 bases between.

This clone was detected only a few times. For the CDR3, the DNA is TGTGCCAGCAGACCCGGGACAGGGGCCTACAATGAGCAGTTCTTC. This translates into CASRPGTGAYNEQFF. The V gene is TRBV28, the J gene TRBJ2-1, with 10 bases fitting TRBD1. Germline loops: CDR1 MDHEN, CDR2 SYDVKM. This CDR3 region has 15 residues. The V segment lost 6 bases and the J segment 2 bases; nucleotides outside the gene matches: 4.

This chain uses TRBV18 with TRBJ1-1; 8 positions agree with TRBD1. The ends lost 4 bases at V and 6 bases at J; junction bases unmatched: 7. From germline, CDR1 is KGHSH and CDR2 LQKENI. The CDR3 contains 14 residues. The CDR3 reads CASSQGQVPSEAFF. The CDR3 bases are TGTGCCAGCTCACAGGGACAGGTTCCATCTGAAGCTTTCTTT.

The gene calls are TRBV11-2 and TRBJ2-3, with 9 bases aligning to TRBD2. CDR3 length: 14 amino acids. The V and J ends lost 5 bases and 5 bases, in that order; junction bases with no gene match: 5. Germline V gene data show CDR1 as SGHAT and CDR2 as FQNNGV. CDR3 bases: TGTGCCAGCAGCAGGGGGACTAGCCTAGATACGCAGTATTTT. Amino acids: CASSRGTSLDTQYF.

The gene calls are TRBV5-1 and TRBJ2-2; D is unresolved. The CDR3 length is 15 residues. The germline V gene has CDR1 SGHRS and CDR2 YFSETQ. V lost 1 base and J 4 bases, leaving 11 bases between the germline ends. The CDR3 is CASSLLWASTGELFF. Here the CDR3 DNA reads TGCGCCAGCAGCTTGCTGTGGGCGAGCACCGGGGAGCTGTTTTTT.

The rearrangement uses TRBV6-2 or TRBV6-3 and TRBJ2-7; D gene uncertain. Germline-derived CDR1 and CDR2 are MNHEY and SVGEGT. The CDR3 is 15 amino acids. The ends were cut back, 2 bases at V and 3 bases at J, with 14 bases in the middle. The CDR3 DNA sequence: TGTGCCAGCAGTTACCCGTCCCCTAATGGCTACGAGCAGTACTTC. Translation gives CASSYPSPNGYEQYF.

This clone appeared once. V usage is TRBV14 and J usage is TRBJ2-7; 12 positions agree with TRBD2. After removal of 5 bases from V and 5 bases from J, the junction contained 10 bases not matched to a gene. Germline CDR1 SGHDN, CDR2 FVKESK. The CDR3 runs to 16 residues. The DNA for the CDR3 is TGTGCCAGCAGCACCCGACTAGCGGGAGTTTCGCACGAGCAGTACTTC. Encoded protein: CASSTRLAGVSHEQYF.

The J gene is TRBJ2-7, the V gene TRBV30; D might be TRBD1 (6 bases). The CDR3 loop spans 12 amino acids. V gave up 4 bases and J gave up 3 bases, with 10 bases separating them. Germline V gene lookup returns CDR1 GTSNPN and CDR2 SVGIG (reference sequence). The CDR3 region is CAWTQGGYEQYF. The CDR3 DNA reads TGTGCCTGGACACAGGGTGGCTACGAGCAGTACTTC.

V usage is TRBV12-3 or TRBV12-4 and J usage is TRBJ2-7; D gene uncertain. CDR3 length: 13 amino acids. With 7 bases removed from V and 3 bases from J, the gap between germline ends came to 13 bases. The CDR3 bases are TGTGCCAGCACCACCGCACCAGACTACGAGCAGTACTTC. It yields the protein CASTTAPDYEQYF.

Turning to this clone: Other nucleotide sequences in the sample specify the same CDR3. The CDR3 nucleotides read TGTGCCAGTAGTATCTGGGGGCCAAATGAAAAACTGTTTTTT. It encodes CASSIWGPNEKLFF. This sequence joins TRBV19 and TRBJ1-4; D may be TRBD1 (6 bases). This CDR3 has 14 amino acids. In germline, CDR1 is LNHDA, CDR2 SQIVND (reference sequence). Trimming removed 3 bases at V and 5 bases at J, with 10 bases between.

The chain couples TRBV19 to TRBJ2-7; 8 bases map to TRBD2. The J segment lost 2 bases and the V segment lost 5 bases, leaving 8 bases of the junction unmatched. CDR3 size: 15 residues. The V gene's germline CDR1 is LNHDA and CDR2 SQIVND (reference sequence). The CDR3 protein is CASSPFAGGPYEQYF. For the CDR3, the DNA is TGTGCCAGTAGTCCGTTTGCGGGAGGCCCCTACGAGCAGTACTTC. The entire variable domain, with the rest obtained from reference TRBV19 and TRBJ2-7, is as follows: DGGITQSPKYLFRKEGQNVTLSCEQNLNHDAMYWYRQDPGQGLRLIYYSQIVNDFQKGDIAEGYSVSREKKESFPLTVTSAQKNPTAFYLCASSPFAGGPYEQYFGPGTRLTVT.

This clone was seen only a few times. For the CDR3, the DNA is TGTGCCAGCAGCGTTACTAGCGGGAGTGGCAATGAGCAGTTCTTC. Protein sequence: CASSVTSGSGNEQFF. V and J are TRBV6-4 and TRBJ2-1, with 11 nucleotides matching TRBD2. The CDR3 contains 15 residues. Germline values: CDR1 MRHNA, CDR2 SNTAGT. The V and J ends lost 6 bases and 6 bases, in that order; junction bases with no gene match: 7.

This sequence joins TRBV9 and TRBJ2-3; 9 bases match TRBD2. There are 16 residues in the CDR3. From germline, CDR1 is SGDLS and CDR2 YYNGEE. Trimming cost V 4 bases and J 2 bases; bases outside gene matches: 8. CDR3 sequence reads: CASSIGLALNTDTQYF. The CDR3 coding sequence is TGTGCCAGCAGCATCGGACTAGCGCTGAACACAGATACGCAGTATTTT.

The V call is TRBV6-2 or TRBV6-3, the J call TRBJ2-7, with 8 positions matching TRBD2. The CDR3 is made up of 15 amino acids. Trimming took 5 bases from V and 3 from J; bases not matched to a gene: 9. In germline, CDR1 is MNHEY, CDR2 SVGEGT. As DNA, the CDR3 is TGTGCCAGCAGTATTTTTAGCGGGACCCGCTACGAGCAGTACTTC. Its translation is CASSIFSGTRYEQYF.

This clone was picked up one time. The chain employs TRBV5-1 and TRBJ1-1; tentative D call: TRBD1 (6 bases). CDR3 length equals 13 residues. The V gene's germline CDR1 is SGHRS and CDR2 YFSETQ. Trimming pared 4 bases from V and 1 base from J, leaving 8 bases between. The CDR3 spells CASSRGQNTEAFF. Written as DNA, the CDR3 is TGCGCCAGCAGCAGGGGACAGAACACTGAAGCTTTCTTT.